The clone carrying this T cell receptor beta chain came up once. Antigen unknown. Preparation of the TCRbeta library used unique molecular identifiers. TCRdb re-called the PCR reads with MiXCR, one entry per CDR3 protein. The sample has 250,000 to 350,000 distinct CDR3 sequences, more than 20% seen once. This entry comes from a study of T-cell reconstitution after alpha-beta-depleted transplantation in children. Study results and limitations: T cells produced anew were the main source of T-cell counts and diversity one year after transplant.

In germline, CDR1 is LNHDA, CDR2 SQIVND (reference sequence). This CDR3 region has 15 residues. J gave up 2 bases and V 5 bases, and 7 bases lay outside the gene matches. The specimen was PBMCs, mostly from graft donor cells, collected 180 days after TCRalphabeta/CD19-depleted stem cell transplant. The genes are TRBV19 and TRBJ2-7; 9 bases match TRBD1. The receptor comes from a male patient aged 10-17 years who had a stem cell transplant for acute lymphoblastic leukemia, so the T cells may come from the graft donor. CDR3 nucleotide sequence: TGTGCCAGTAGTCCCCTGACAGGGGGAACCTACGAGCAGTACTTC. Its protein product is CASSPLTGGTYEQYF.